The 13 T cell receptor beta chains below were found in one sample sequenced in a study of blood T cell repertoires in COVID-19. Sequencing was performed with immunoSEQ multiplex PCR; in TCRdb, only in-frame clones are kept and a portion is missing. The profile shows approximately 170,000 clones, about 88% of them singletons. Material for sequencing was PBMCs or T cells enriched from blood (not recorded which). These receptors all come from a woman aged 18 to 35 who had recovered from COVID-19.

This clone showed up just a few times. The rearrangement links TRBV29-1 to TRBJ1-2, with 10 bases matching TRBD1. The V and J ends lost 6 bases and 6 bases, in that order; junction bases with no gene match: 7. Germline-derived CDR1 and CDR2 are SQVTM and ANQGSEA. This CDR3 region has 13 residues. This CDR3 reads CSVDRDRGDGYTF. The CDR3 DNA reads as TGCAGCGTAGACCGGGACAGGGGCGATGGCTACACCTTC.

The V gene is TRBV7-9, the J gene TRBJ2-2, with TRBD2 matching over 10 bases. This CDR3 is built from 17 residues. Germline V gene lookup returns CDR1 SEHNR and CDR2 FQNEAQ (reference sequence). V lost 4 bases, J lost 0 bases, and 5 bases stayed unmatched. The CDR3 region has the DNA TGTGCCAGCAGCTATAATAGCGGGGGGACGAACACCGGGGAGCTGTTTTTT. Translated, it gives CASSYNSGGTNTGELFF. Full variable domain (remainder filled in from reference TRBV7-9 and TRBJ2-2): DTGVSQNPRHKITKRGQNVTFRCDPISEHNRLYWYRQTLGQGPEFLTYFQNEAQLEKSRLLSDRFSAERPKGSFSTLEIQRTEQGDSAMYLCASSYNSGGTNTGELFFGEGSRLTVL.

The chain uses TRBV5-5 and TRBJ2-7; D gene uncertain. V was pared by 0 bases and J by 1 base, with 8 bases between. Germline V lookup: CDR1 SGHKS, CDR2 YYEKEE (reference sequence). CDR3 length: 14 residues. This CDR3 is CASSLVGRSYEQYF. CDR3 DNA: TGTGCCAGCAGCTTGGTGGGCAGATCCTACGAGCAGTACTTC.

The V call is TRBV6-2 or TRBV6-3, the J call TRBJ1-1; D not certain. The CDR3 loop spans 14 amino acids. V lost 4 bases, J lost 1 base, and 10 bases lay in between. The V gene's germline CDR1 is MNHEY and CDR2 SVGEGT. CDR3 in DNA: TGTGCCAGCAGTTGGGCCCGGGGGAACACTGAAGCTTTCTTT. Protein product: CASSWARGNTEAFF.

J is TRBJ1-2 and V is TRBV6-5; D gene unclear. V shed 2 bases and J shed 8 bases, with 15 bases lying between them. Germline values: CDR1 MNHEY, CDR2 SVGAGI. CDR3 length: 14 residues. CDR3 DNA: TGTGCCAGCAGTTACGATTACGGAGGTTCCGGCTACACCTTC. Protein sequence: CASSYDYGGSGYTF.

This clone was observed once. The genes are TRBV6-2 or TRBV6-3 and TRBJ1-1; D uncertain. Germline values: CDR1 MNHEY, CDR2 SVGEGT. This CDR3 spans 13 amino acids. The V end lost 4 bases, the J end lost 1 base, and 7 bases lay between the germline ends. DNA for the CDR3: TGTGCCAGCAGTTGGCGGGAGAACACTGAAGCTTTCTTT. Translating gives CASSWRENTEAFF.

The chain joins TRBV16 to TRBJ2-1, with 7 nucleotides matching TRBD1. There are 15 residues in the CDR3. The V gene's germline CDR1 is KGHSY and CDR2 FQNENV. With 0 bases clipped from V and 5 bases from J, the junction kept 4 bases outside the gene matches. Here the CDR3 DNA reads TGTGCCAGCAGCCAATCCCTAGACAGGGACAATGAGCAGTTCTTC. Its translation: CASSQSLDRDNEQFF.

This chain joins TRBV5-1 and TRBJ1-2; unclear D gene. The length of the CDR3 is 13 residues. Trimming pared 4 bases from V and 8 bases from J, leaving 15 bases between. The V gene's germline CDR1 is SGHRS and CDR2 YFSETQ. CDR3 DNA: TGCGCCAGCAGCATCGACATTAACCCCGGCTACACCTTC. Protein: CASSIDINPGYTF.

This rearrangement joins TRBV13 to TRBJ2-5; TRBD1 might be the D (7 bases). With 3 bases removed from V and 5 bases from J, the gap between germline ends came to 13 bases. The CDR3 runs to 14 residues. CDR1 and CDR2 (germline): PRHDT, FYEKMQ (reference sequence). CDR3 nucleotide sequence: TGTGCCAGCAGCTTGCAGGGGGGTTGGGAGACCCAGTACTTC. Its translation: CASSLQGGWETQYF.

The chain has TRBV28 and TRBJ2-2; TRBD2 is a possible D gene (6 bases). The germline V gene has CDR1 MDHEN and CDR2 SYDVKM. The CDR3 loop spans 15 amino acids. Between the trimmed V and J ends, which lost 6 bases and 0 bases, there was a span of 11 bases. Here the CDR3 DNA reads TGTGCCAGCAGGGAAGGACTACCGAACACCGGGGAGCTGTTTTTT. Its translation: CASREGLPNTGELFF.

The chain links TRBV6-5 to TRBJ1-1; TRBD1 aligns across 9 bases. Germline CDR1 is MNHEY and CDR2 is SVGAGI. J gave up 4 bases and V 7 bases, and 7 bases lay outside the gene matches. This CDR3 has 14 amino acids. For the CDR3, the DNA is TGTGCCAGCATTCAACAGGGGGCGGTCACTGAAGCTTTCTTT. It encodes CASIQQGAVTEAFF.

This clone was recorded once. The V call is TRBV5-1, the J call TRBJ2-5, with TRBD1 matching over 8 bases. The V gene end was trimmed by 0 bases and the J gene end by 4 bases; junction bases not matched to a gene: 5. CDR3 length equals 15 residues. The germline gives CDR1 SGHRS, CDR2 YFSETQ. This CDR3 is CASSLGQGAPETQYF. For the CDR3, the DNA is TGCGCCAGCAGCTTGGGGCAGGGGGCACCAGAGACCCAGTACTTC. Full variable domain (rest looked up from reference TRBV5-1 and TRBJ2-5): KAGVTQTPRYLIKTRGQQVTLSCSPISGHRSVSWYQQTPGQGLQFLFEYFSETQRNKGNFPGRFSGRQFSNSRSEMNVSTLELGDSALYLCASSLGQGAPETQYFGPGTRLLVL.

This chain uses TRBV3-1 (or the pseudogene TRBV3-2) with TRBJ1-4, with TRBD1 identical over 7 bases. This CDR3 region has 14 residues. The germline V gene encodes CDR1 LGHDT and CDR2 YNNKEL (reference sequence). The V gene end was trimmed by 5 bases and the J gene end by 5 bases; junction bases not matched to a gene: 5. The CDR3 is CASSKGQRNEKLFF. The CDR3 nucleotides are TGTGCCAGCAGCAAGGGACAGCGGAATGAAAAACTGTTTTTT.